The present T cell receptor beta chain was sequenced within a study of cytomegalovirus exposure and HLA in healthy donors. Amplification used 60 Vbeta primers and 13 Jbeta primers. Here immunoSEQ multiplex PCR was the method, and the copy in TCRdb shows in-frame clones only, minus some. The sample lists some 160,000 clones, roughly four fifths occurring once. CDR3 size: 14 residues. Trimming left V 7 bases short and J 0 bases short, with 13 bases between. Germline CDR1 is SNHLY and CDR2 is FYNNEI. This clone was counted a single time. The rearrangement links TRBV2 to TRBJ2-7; possibly TRBD1 for D (5 bases). The sequence came from a woman aged 35 to 49 in good health and CMV-seronegative. Material for sequencing was PBMCs. The CDR3 protein is CASTSGLVSYEQYF. The DNA for the CDR3 is TGTGCCAGCACCTCAGGGCTAGTCTCCTACGAGCAGTACTTC.